The sequence of this T cell receptor (beta chain) was determined in a study of CD8 T cells in ankylosing spondylitis. Study findings and constraints: Before this, some motif variants had been reported in reactive arthritis synovial fluid and blood. Ankylosing spondylitis blood seemed to carry a telltale TCR beta motif made of roughly eight highly homologous variants. Disease-linked clones proved CD8+ and comparatively uncommon in peripheral blood. Reportedly, disease-linked clones are significantly enriched in ankylosing spondylitis patients' matched synovial fluid.

TCRdb recomputed calls from the 5' RACE reads with MiXCR, one row per CDR3 protein. The data contain roughly 230,000 distinct CDR3 sequences, roughly 8.2% of them singletons. V lost 5 bases to trimming and J lost 5 bases; unmatched junction nucleotides: 8. The CDR3 totals 16 residues. The germline CDR1 and CDR2 sequences are SGHAT and FQNNGV. For this clonotype: As yet, its antigen is unknown.

Source material: blood, either unsorted or a sorted T cell fraction (not recorded which). The rearrangement uses TRBV11-2 and TRBJ2-2; 10 bases fit TRBD1. The receptor was isolated from a female donor with ankylosing spondylitis or in good health (not recorded which). The CDR3 DNA is TGTGCCAGCAGCCTCGGACAGGGGGACGGGACCGGGGAGCTGTTTTTT. Residues: CASSLGQGDGTGELFF.